The clone carrying this T cell receptor beta chain was counted many times. This entry belongs to a study of tumor and adjacent non-tumor tissue in lung cancer. No cell sorting was done before RNA was extracted from the tissue. Three rounds of nested PCR, following a modified ARM-PCR protocol, produced the TCRbeta library. TCRdb re-derived calls from the multiplex PCR reads in MiXCR, one entry per CDR3 protein. The repertoire holds roughly 220,000 distinct CDR3 sequences, with 60% to 85% as singletons. Germline CDR1 is MNHEY and CDR2 is SVGAGI. This CDR3 is 15 amino acids long. V lost 0 bases and J lost 5; bases outside the gene matches: 4.

This chain connects TRBV6-5 to TRBJ2-3; TRBD2 agrees at 8 bases. Specimen: lung tumor tissue. The receptor was isolated from a man in his fifties or sixties with non-small cell lung cancer. The CDR3 spells CASSYSRLAGDTQYF. CDR3 coding DNA: TGTGCCAGCAGTTACTCAAGGCTAGCGGGAGATACGCAGTATTTT.